This TCR beta chain was sequenced during a study of shared clonotypes between healthy human individuals. About this clone: The antigen is unknown.

The V gene's germline CDR1 is SQVTM and CDR2 ANQGSEA. This CDR3 has 12 residues. The V and J ends lost 6 bases and 3 bases, in that order; junction bases with no gene match: 5. CD8 cells regarded as naive lacked CD45RO, were positively chosen for CCR7, and omitted terminally differentiated effector memory CD45RA+ cells. TCRdb keeps only in-frame clones here, not all; method: immunoSEQ multiplex PCR. The sample lists more than 2 million clones; 90% to 95% were seen once. Study observations and caveats: Between a handful of donors, naive CD4 clonotypes were shared at a level of approximately 5%.

Sequenced input: naive CD8+ T cells from PBMCs. This TCR derives from a man aged 18 to 30 in good health. Some clones in this sample may be carry-over from other donors' samples. The rearrangement links TRBV29-1 to TRBJ2-7, with 7 bases lining up with TRBD1. The CDR3 region is CSVVTGIYEQYF. CDR3 nucleotide sequence: TGCAGCGTAGTGACAGGGATCTACGAGCAGTACTTC.